Listed below are T cell receptor beta chains from one sample, sequenced in a study of T cell responses to AZD1222 COVID-19 vaccine. Clones were sequenced by immunoSEQ multiplex PCR, and TCRdb holds only the in-frame ones, with some missing. The sample has about 170,000 clones; around 88% are singletons. The input for sequencing was peripheral blood, taken 28 days after the second AZD1222 dose. The receptors originated from an adult who received the AZD1222 COVID-19 vaccine. Each CDR3 is given with its conserved first and last residue. A D gene is named only where the DNA matches it firmly. Rows give clone size only sometimes, using once, few, many, or a class for an expanded clone.

len: 16; abundance: .; d_gene: .; j_gene: TRBJ1-2; v_gene: TRBV6-2/TRBV6-3; CDR3nt: TGTGCCAGCAGCCCTACCCCCCAGTGGCCCACTACCGGCTACACCTTC; CDR3aa: CASSPTPQWPTTGYTF
len: 12; abundance: .; d_gene: .; j_gene: TRBJ1-5; v_gene: TRBV6-2/TRBV6-3; CDR3nt: TGTGCCAGCAGCCTTGTTAATCAGCCCCAGCATTTT; CDR3aa: CASSLVNQPQHF
len: 13; abundance: .; d_gene: .; j_gene: TRBJ1-1; v_gene: TRBV12-3/TRBV12-4; CDR3nt: TGTGCCAGCAGACTACAGGGAAACACTGAAGCTTTCTTT; CDR3aa: CASRLQGNTEAFF
len: 14; abundance: .; d_gene: .; j_gene: TRBJ1-5; v_gene: TRBV6-5; CDR3nt: TGTGCCAGCAGTTACGGGGGCAGCAATCAGCCCCAGCATTTT; CDR3aa: CASSYGGSNQPQHF
len: 18; abundance: .; d_gene: TRBD2; j_gene: TRBJ2-2; v_gene: TRBV3-1/TRBV3-2; CDR3nt: TGTGCCAGCAGCCTGGTAGCGGGGGGGCGATTCGCCCCCGGGGAGCTGTTTTTT; CDR3aa: CASSLVAGGRFAPGELFF
len: 13; abundance: .; d_gene: .; j_gene: TRBJ1-6; v_gene: TRBV12-3/TRBV12-4; CDR3nt: TGTGCCAGCAAAGGGAGGGTTAATTCACCCCTCCACTTT; CDR3aa: CASKGRVNSPLHF
len: 12; abundance: .; d_gene: .; j_gene: TRBJ1-2; v_gene: TRBV27; CDR3nt: TGTGCCAGCAGTCGCGGGAACTATGGCTACACCTTC; CDR3aa: CASSRGNYGYTF
len: 15; abundance: .; d_gene: .; j_gene: TRBJ1-4; v_gene: TRBV19; CDR3nt: TGTGCCAGTAGTACTCGCGGGGGGCCTAATGAAAAACTGTTTTTT; CDR3aa: CASSTRGGPNEKLFF
len: 13; abundance: .; d_gene: .; j_gene: TRBJ2-7; v_gene: TRBV12-3/TRBV12-4; CDR3nt: TGTGCCAGCAGTTTAGGCCGCTCCTACGAGCAGTACTTC; CDR3aa: CASSLGRSYEQYF
len: 16; abundance: .; d_gene: .; j_gene: TRBJ2-6; v_gene: TRBV11-2; CDR3nt: TGTGCCAGCCCACGTTCGGGAACTTCTGGGGCCAACGTCCTGACTTTC; CDR3aa: CASPRSGTSGANVLTF
len: 14; abundance: .; d_gene: .; j_gene: TRBJ2-1; v_gene: TRBV19; CDR3nt: TGTGCCAGATCGGACTGGAGCTCCTACAATGAGCAGTTCTTC; CDR3aa: CARSDWSSYNEQFF
len: 16; abundance: once; d_gene: .; j_gene: TRBJ1-6; v_gene: TRBV18; CDR3nt: TGTGCCAGCTCACAGCCCCCCCAGGGTTGGCATTCACCCCTCCACTTT; CDR3aa: CASSQPPQGWHSPLHF
len: 18; abundance: .; d_gene: TRBD2; j_gene: TRBJ2-5; v_gene: TRBV6-2/TRBV6-3; CDR3nt: TGTGCCAGCAGTTACGGGACGGCCTTAGCGGGACAACAAGAGACCCAGTACTTC; CDR3aa: CASSYGTALAGQQETQYF
len: 13; abundance: .; d_gene: .; j_gene: TRBJ1-5; v_gene: TRBV20-1; CDR3nt: TGCAGTGCTAGTCCTGGATACAATCAGCCCCAGCATTTT; CDR3aa: CSASPGYNQPQHF
len: 14; abundance: .; d_gene: .; j_gene: TRBJ2-7; v_gene: TRBV19; CDR3nt: TGTGCCAGTAGTATACGGGACAAGTTTTACGAGCAGTACTTC; CDR3aa: CASSIRDKFYEQYF
len: 13; abundance: .; d_gene: .; j_gene: TRBJ2-5; v_gene: TRBV6-5; CDR3nt: TGTGCCAGCAGTTATGGGGGCCAAGAGACCCAGTACTTC; CDR3aa: CASSYGGQETQYF
len: 17; abundance: .; d_gene: .; j_gene: TRBJ1-4; v_gene: TRBV30; CDR3nt: TGTGCCGGAATAGGGGGGGGGATCTTAGCAACTAATGAAAAACTGTTTTTT; CDR3aa: CAGIGGGILATNEKLFF
len: 18; abundance: .; d_gene: .; j_gene: TRBJ1-1; v_gene: TRBV11-2; CDR3nt: TGTGCCAGCAGCGCCCGATTAGTGGAGCCGGGCAAGAACACTGAAGCTTTCTTT; CDR3aa: CASSARLVEPGKNTEAFF
len: 16; abundance: .; d_gene: TRBD1; j_gene: TRBJ1-1; v_gene: TRBV6-5; CDR3nt: TGTGCCAGCAGTTCCCCCCTTCGGACAGGGAACACTGAAGCTTTCTTT; CDR3aa: CASSSPLRTGNTEAFF
len: 15; abundance: .; d_gene: .; j_gene: TRBJ2-2; v_gene: TRBV6-1; CDR3nt: TGTGCCAGCAGTGAACATGGAACAGTAGGCGGGGAGCTGTTTTTT; CDR3aa: CASSEHGTVGGELFF
len: 15; abundance: .; d_gene: TRBD1; j_gene: TRBJ2-7; v_gene: TRBV6-5; CDR3nt: TGTGCCAGCAGTCAATACGGGACAGGGCTCTACGAGCAGTACTTC; CDR3aa: CASSQYGTGLYEQYF
len: 16; abundance: .; d_gene: TRBD1; j_gene: TRBJ2-2; v_gene: TRBV4-1; CDR3nt: TGCGCCAGCAGACCGGGACAGGGGGCTTCTGGCGGGGAGCTGTTTTTT; CDR3aa: CASRPGQGASGGELFF
len: 13; abundance: .; d_gene: .; j_gene: TRBJ1-1; v_gene: TRBV29-1; CDR3nt: TGCAGCGTTGGTGAGGGGATCGGGTCTGAAGCTTTCTTT; CDR3aa: CSVGEGIGSEAFF
len: 11; abundance: .; d_gene: .; j_gene: TRBJ2-5; v_gene: TRBV19; CDR3nt: TGTGCCAGTAGATGGGGAGAGACCCAGTACTTC; CDR3aa: CASRWGETQYF
len: 12; abundance: .; d_gene: .; j_gene: TRBJ1-4; v_gene: TRBV10-2; CDR3nt: TGCGCCAGCAGTGAGGTGGCGTTAAAACTGTTTTTT; CDR3aa: CASSEVALKLFF
len: 15; abundance: .; d_gene: .; j_gene: TRBJ1-2; v_gene: TRBV10-2; CDR3nt: TGCGCCAGCAGTGATATCAGGGGATCGGGCTATGGCTACACCTTC; CDR3aa: CASSDIRGSGYGYTF
len: 12; abundance: .; d_gene: TRBD1; j_gene: TRBJ2-7; v_gene: TRBV19; CDR3nt: TGTGCCAGCGGACAGGGCTCCTACGAGCAGTACTTC; CDR3aa: CASGQGSYEQYF
len: 13; abundance: .; d_gene: .; j_gene: TRBJ1-1; v_gene: TRBV10-1; CDR3nt: TGCGCCAGCAGCCCCGCGAGGTGGACTGAAGCTTTCTTT; CDR3aa: CASSPARWTEAFF
len: 14; abundance: .; d_gene: .; j_gene: TRBJ2-1; v_gene: TRBV4-2; CDR3nt: TGTGCCAGCAGCCAAGATGGTATGGCCAATGAGCAGTTCTTC; CDR3aa: CASSQDGMANEQFF